This record covers a single T cell receptor beta chain. Its antigen is undetermined. The data originate from a study of tissue T cells after allogeneic stem cell transplantation. Study in general: Patients with graft-versus-host disease had grafts: four unmodified, three CD34-selected and T-cell-depleted.

Study conclusions and caveats: This small cohort was clinically heterogeneous, and sampling depth was a limitation.

Sequencing of TCRbeta CDR3 at survey depth gave sequences and template counts. The table came from immunoSEQ multiplex PCR; TCRdb's copy has only in-frame clones and leaves some out. The sample holds several thousand clones, approximately 79% seen once. The V gene lost 2 bases and the J gene lost 6 bases, with 11 bases spanning the gap. The CDR3 length is 14 residues. The germline CDR1 and CDR2 sequences are LNHDA and SQIVND (reference sequence). Steroid-refractory graft-versus-host disease after allogeneic hematopoietic cell transplant qualified adults for prospective research-autopsy enrollment. Every graft-versus-host disease patient had gastrointestinal disease and got several lines of graft-versus-host disease therapy.

V gene TRBV19 combines with J gene TRBJ1-5, with unresolved D. The sequencing used left colon tissue, collected at autopsy. This TCR was recovered from a male patient of 60 years or more with steroid-refractory graft-versus-host disease after an allogeneic stem cell transplant. Some T cells may be transferred from the graft donor. CDR3: CASSISQSGQPQHF. The CDR3 DNA follows: TGTGCCAGTAGTATATCTCAATCGGGTCAGCCCCAGCATTTT.